Following are 20 T cell receptor beta chains from one sample sequenced in a study of T cells in Graves' hyperthyroidism and ophthalmopathy. TCR beta CDR3 regions were amplified from RNA. When the TCR CDR3 underwent first-round RT-PCR, the HTBI primer set was used. TCRdb reprocessed the multiplex PCR reads via MiXCR and lists one record per CDR3 protein. Among a few hundred thousand distinct CDR3 sequences, 16% were seen once, and the ten largest hold 25% to 35%. Sequencing was carried out using blood. Every receptor here comes from a woman under 40 with Graves' ophthalmopathy.

This chain links TRBV20-1 with TRBJ2-1; TRBD2 matches 7 bases. The V gene end was trimmed by 3 bases and the J gene end by 2 bases; junction bases not matched to a gene: 7. The germline V gene has CDR1 DFQATT and CDR2 SNEGSKA (reference sequence). There are 15 residues in the CDR3. The DNA of the CDR3 is TGCAGTGCTAGCGCTCTAGCGGTCACCTACAATGAGCAGTTCTTC. Its translation is CSASALAVTYNEQFF.

This clonotype turned up a few times. The junction differs from germline at one of its ends, possibly a read error. The chain links TRBV14 to TRBJ2-5; the D gene is possibly TRBD2 (5 bases). The CDR3 has 17 amino acids. Germline V gives CDR1 SGHDN, CDR2 FVKESK. The CDR3 region has the DNA TGTGCCAGCAGCCAAATAAGAACTAGGACCCATCAAGAGACCCGGTACTTC. This sequence encodes CASSQIRTRTHQETRYF.

This clonotype was detected a few times. This chain uses TRBV19 with TRBJ2-5; 7 bases line up with TRBD1. CDR3 length: 15 residues. The V and J ends lost 2 bases and 2 bases, in that order; junction bases with no gene match: 5. From germline, CDR1 is LNHDA and CDR2 SQIVND (reference sequence). CDR3 nucleotide sequence: TGTGCCAGTAGTATATTGGGACAGTCACAAGAGACCCAGTACTTC. Protein: CASSILGQSQETQYF. Full variable domain (remainder filled in from reference TRBV19 and TRBJ2-5): DGGITQSPKYLFRKEGQNVTLSCEQNLNHDAMYWYRQDPGQGLRLIYYSQIVNDFQKGDIAEGYSVSREKKESFPLTVTSAQKNPTAFYLCASSILGQSQETQYFGPGTRLLVL.

This clonotype appeared many times. This chain joins TRBV2 and TRBJ2-3, with D perhaps matching TRBD2 (5 bases). The CDR3 consists of 13 residues. Germline lookup yields CDR1 SNHLY and CDR2 FYNNEI. The V end lost 4 bases, the J end lost 6 bases, and 11 bases lay between the germline ends. The CDR3 sequence is CASSAGLEDTQYF. CDR3 DNA: TGTGCCAGCAGTGCGGGGTTGGAGGATACGCAGTATTTT.

On this clonotype: A much bigger clone sits one base away, suggesting this may be a read error. The CDR3: CAGSPDRGTSVRLRQYF. The DNA for the CDR3 is TGTGCCGGCTCACCCGACAGGGGGACTAGCGTCCGCTTGCGGCAGTACTTC. The rearrangement links TRBV18 to TRBJ2-7, with D possibly being TRBD2 (10 bases). CDR1 and CDR2 (germline): KGHSH, LQKENI. The CDR3 contains 17 residues.

A remark on this clonotype: This may be a read error: a much more frequent sequence differs by one nucleotide. The conserved phenylalanine or tryptophan normally closing the CDR3 is absent here, so this likely arose from a read error. The rearrangement joins TRBV12-3 or TRBV12-4 to TRBJ1-1; D unclear. This CDR3 is built from 10 residues. Trimming removed 7 bases at V and 4 bases at J, with 4 bases between. CDR3 in amino acids: CASTSTEAFL. CDR3 in DNA: TGTGCCAGCACTAGCACTGAAGCTTTCCTT.

There are many counts of this clonotype. The genes are TRBV27 and TRBJ1-2; D unclear. The CDR3 totals 14 residues. Per the germline V gene, CDR1 is MNHEY and CDR2 is SMNVEV (reference sequence). V was cut by 4 bases and J by 3 bases, with 12 bases left in between. As DNA, the CDR3 is TGTGCCAGCAGTTCTCACCAGAACTACTATGGCTACACCTTC. This sequence encodes CASSSHQNYYGYTF.

This clonotype was detected many times. This chain uses TRBV15 with TRBJ2-7; D remains unclear. CDR1 is LNHNV and CDR2 is YYDKDF in the germline V gene (reference sequence). V was pared by 1 base and J by 3 bases, with 10 bases between. This CDR3 is built from 14 residues. The chain's CDR3 is CATSRALQVYEQYF. The CDR3 DNA follows: TGTGCCACCAGCAGAGCCTTACAAGTCTACGAGCAGTACTTC.

V and J are TRBV2 and TRBJ1-5, with TRBD1 matching 9 bases. The V segment lost 6 bases and the J segment 0 bases; nucleotides outside the gene matches: 3. CDR3 length: 15 residues. CDR1 SNHLY and CDR2 FYNNEI come from the germline V gene. CDR3 sequence (DNA): TGTGCCAGCAGGCCGGACAGGGGTAGCAATCAGCCCCAGCATTTT. It yields the protein CASRPDRGSNQPQHF.

This clonotype was seen more than once but under ten times. The J gene is TRBJ2-4, the V gene TRBV10-1, with 8 bases aligning to TRBD1. With 0 bases clipped from V and 7 bases from J, the junction kept 11 bases outside the gene matches. In germline, CDR1 is WNHNN, CDR2 SYGVQD (reference sequence). The CDR3 covers 17 residues. The CDR3 spells CASSESPRTGFKNIQYF. DNA for the CDR3: TGCGCCAGCAGTGAGTCGCCCCGGACAGGGTTTAAGAACATTCAGTACTTC.

The table lists this clonotype with a few counts. This chain connects TRBV5-1 to TRBJ2-3, with TRBD2 matching over 13 bases. V lost 6 bases, J lost 1 base, and 2 bases stayed unmatched. The length of the CDR3 is 15 residues. In germline, CDR1 is SGHRS, CDR2 YFSETQ. The CDR3 region has the DNA TGCGCCAGCAAGGGACTAGCGGGACGCACAGATACGCAGTATTTT. Its translation: CASKGLAGRTDTQYF. Full variable domain (missing parts from reference TRBV5-1 and TRBJ2-3): KAGVTQTPRYLIKTRGQQVTLSCSPISGHRSVSWYQQTPGQGLQFLFEYFSETQRNKGNFPGRFSGRQFSNSRSEMNVSTLELGDSALYLCASKGLAGRTDTQYFGPGTRLTVL.

This clonotype has a count of ten or more. This chain links TRBV7-3 with TRBJ2-2, with 8 bases matching TRBD2. The junction had 9 bases not matched to a gene; V was cut back by 11 bases and J by 4 bases. The CDR3 runs 14 residues. Germline loops: CDR1 SGHTA, CDR2 FQGTGA. This CDR3 reads CASGSGSGTGELFF. The CDR3 DNA is TGTGCCTCCGGGAGCGGGAGTGGCACCGGGGAGCTGTTTTTT.

The gene calls are TRBV6-2 or TRBV6-3 and TRBJ2-7; perhaps D is TRBD1 or TRBD2 (5 bases each). V lost 6 bases to trimming and J lost 4 bases, with 13 bases between them. Germline loops: CDR1 MNHEY, CDR2 SVGEGT. The CDR3 is made up of 13 amino acids. CDR3 DNA sequence: TGTGCCAGCAGATCCGGGGCCACTTACGAGCAGTACTTC. It translates to CASRSGATYEQYF.

This clonotype was observed many times. The chain combines TRBV6-2 or TRBV6-3 with TRBJ2-7, with 13 bases identical to TRBD2. Germline assignment: CDR1 MNHEY and CDR2 SVGEGT. Losses at the gene ends were 2 bases for V and 4 bases for J; bases not matched to a gene: 11. CDR3 length: 18 residues. The CDR3 loop is CASSYITGTSGNLYEQYF. The CDR3 region has the DNA TGTGCCAGCAGTTACATAACCGGGACTAGCGGGAATTTATACGAGCAGTACTTC.

This clonotype appeared a few times. This chain links TRBV7-2 with TRBJ1-5; unclear D gene. Trimming took 5 bases from V and 6 from J, leaving 8 bases between them. The germline CDR1 and CDR2 sequences are SGHTA and FQGNSA. The CDR3 totals 12 residues. The CDR3 bases are TGTGCCAGCAGCCAGAGGGCTCAGCCCCAGCATTTT. Its translation is CASSQRAQPQHF.

The table lists this clonotype with many counts. CDR3 sequence reads: CSASFGGGTGELFF. CDR3 nucleotide sequence: TGCAGTGCTAGTTTCGGGGGGGGGACCGGGGAGCTGTTTTTT. The rearrangement links TRBV20-1 to TRBJ2-2, with 8 bases lining up with TRBD2. The junction had 5 bases not matched to a gene; V was cut back by 3 bases and J by 5 bases. The germline V gene has CDR1 DFQATT and CDR2 SNEGSKA (reference sequence). This CDR3 contains 14 residues.

This clonotype was picked up many times. The chain is built from TRBV28 and TRBJ1-1; the D is unclear. Germline-derived CDR1 and CDR2 are MDHEN and SYDVKM. Trimming cost V 5 bases and J 3 bases, with 10 bases left between them. The CDR3 runs 13 residues. CDR3: CASSPLQYTEAFF. CDR3 nucleotides: TGTGCCAGCAGTCCTCTCCAGTACACTGAAGCTTTCTTT.

V is TRBV25-1 and J is TRBJ2-7; 13 nucleotides match TRBD2. Germline V gives CDR1 MGHDK, CDR2 SYGVNS. V shed 3 bases and J 3 bases; nucleotides not matched to a gene: 2. The CDR3 loop spans 15 amino acids. CDR3 residues: CASSDRLAGGYEQYF. The CDR3 DNA follows: TGTGCCAGCAGTGATAGACTAGCGGGAGGCTACGAGCAGTACTTC.

J is TRBJ1-2 and V is TRBV6-4; D unresolved. Germline V gene sequence: CDR1 MRHNA, CDR2 SNTAGT. V was shortened by 3 bases and J by 4 bases, with 12 bases between the two germline ends. The CDR3 consists of 14 residues. This CDR3 reads CASSEDASIYGYTF. In DNA form, the CDR3 reads TGTGCCAGCAGTGAAGACGCCTCTATCTATGGCTACACCTTC.

Ten or more counts support this clonotype. V usage is TRBV12-3 or TRBV12-4 and J usage is TRBJ1-5; D not resolved. The CDR3 spans 14 residues. Trimming removed 5 bases from V and 0 bases from J, with 8 bases in between. The CDR3 nucleotides are TGTGCCAGCAGTCGCGAGTATAGCAATCAGCCCCAGCATTTT. Protein: CASSREYSNQPQHF.